The TCR beta chain described here comes from a study of T-cell memory formation after mild COVID-19. Study findings and constraints: Pre-infection memory contained some responding clones, which suggested that cross-reactive memory had joined.

Worth noting for this clonotype: Its specificity is not known.

The CDR3 runs 13 residues. Germline CDR1 SGDLS, CDR2 YYNGEE. V lost 1 base and J 2 bases, leaving 5 bases between the germline ends. From the 5' RACE reads, TCRdb called clonotypes with MiXCR, one entry per CDR3 protein. Here the sample spans 70,000 to 100,000 distinct CDR3 sequences, over 12% being singletons. The chain links TRBV9 to TRBJ2-3, with D unresolved. Sequencing used PBMCs or a T cell subset sorted from them (not recorded which). This TCR was sampled from a man aged 18 to 30 who had mild COVID-19 (a few samples of this study predate the infection). Cell type and time point are not known. The CDR3 is CASSVWDTDTQYF. The CDR3 nucleotides are TGTGCCAGCAGCGTATGGGACACAGATACGCAGTATTTT. Together with reference TRBV9 and TRBJ2-3, the CDR3 gives the full variable domain: DSGVTQTPKHLITATGQRVTLRCSPRSGDLSVYWYQQSLDQGLQFLIQYYNGEERAKGNILERFSAQQFPDLHSELNLSSLELGDSALYFCASSVWDTDTQYFGPGTRLTVL.